The clone carrying this T cell receptor beta chain was counted between two and nine times. The antigen is undetermined. The data derive from a study of T cell repertoires in cytomegalovirus infection. Study information: Both a matching HLA type and CMV infection were indicated by public TCR beta signatures. General study results and limits: The study found HLA-C-restricted CMV-specific TCR beta clonotypes dominating the ex vivo response.

CDR3 length: 14 amino acids. V was trimmed by 4 bases and J by 5 bases, leaving 14 bases between them. Germline V gives CDR1 SGHTA, CDR2 FQGNSA. TCRdb reprocessed the reads via MiXCR and lists one record per CDR3 protein. The sample has around 260,000 distinct CDR3 sequences; approximately 9% are singletons. The specimen sequenced was PBMCs. The TCR originated in a human donor in good health (CMV status not recorded). Some clones in this sample may be carry-over from other donors' samples. The chain uses TRBV7-2 and TRBJ1-1, with D hard to call. CDR3 loop: CASSSRLKETEAFF. For the CDR3, the DNA is TGTGCCAGCAGCTCGCGACTCAAGGAGACTGAAGCTTTCTTT.